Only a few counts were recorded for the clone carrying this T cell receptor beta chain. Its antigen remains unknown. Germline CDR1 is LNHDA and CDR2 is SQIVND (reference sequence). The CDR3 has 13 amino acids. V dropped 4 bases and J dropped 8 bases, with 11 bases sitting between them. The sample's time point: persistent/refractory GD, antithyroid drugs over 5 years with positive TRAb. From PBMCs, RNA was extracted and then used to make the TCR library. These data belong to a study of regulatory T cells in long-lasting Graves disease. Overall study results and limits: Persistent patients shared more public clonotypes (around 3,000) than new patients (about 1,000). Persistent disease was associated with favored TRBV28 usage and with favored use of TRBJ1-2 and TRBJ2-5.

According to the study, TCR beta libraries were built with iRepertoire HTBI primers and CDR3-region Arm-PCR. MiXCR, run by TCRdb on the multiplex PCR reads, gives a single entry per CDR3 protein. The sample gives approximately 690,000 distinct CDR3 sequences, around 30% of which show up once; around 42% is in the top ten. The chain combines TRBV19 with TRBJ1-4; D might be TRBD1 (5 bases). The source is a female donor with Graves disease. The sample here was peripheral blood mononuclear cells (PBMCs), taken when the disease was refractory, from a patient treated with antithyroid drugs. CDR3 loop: CASSRGSLEKLFF. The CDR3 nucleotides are TGTGCCAGTAGTAGGGGCAGTCTCGAAAAACTGTTTTTT. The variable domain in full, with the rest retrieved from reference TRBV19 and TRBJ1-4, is DGGITQSPKYLFRKEGQNVTLSCEQNLNHDAMYWYRQDPGQGLRLIYYSQIVNDFQKGDIAEGYSVSREKKESFPLTVTSAQKNPTAFYLCASSRGSLEKLFFGSGTQLSVL.